This T cell receptor beta chain was captured in a study of cytomegalovirus exposure and HLA in healthy donors. Study-level points and caveats: When the data were analyzed later, several of the most significant clusters appeared to be linked to common viral pathogens. Further analysis, carried out later, found HLA-associated TCR beta chains more clonally expanded than equally common other chains.

Healthy bone marrow donors formed the donor group. PCR involved 60 Vbeta and 13 Jbeta primers. Authors' processing steps: Around 76 million unique TCR beta chains, 10 million to 14 million shared, were counted in a later analysis. This table comes from immunoSEQ multiplex PCR, and its TCRdb copy is limited to in-frame clones, with some not included. V, J and clone size were drawn from that table, and D and trimming were deduced from the DNA. The table records about 120,000 clones, about four fifths of them present only once. As concerns this clone: Its antigen remains unknown.

The CDR3 is made up of 15 amino acids. Germline trimming cut 4 bases from V and 0 bases from J; bases unmatched to any gene: 5. Germline V CDR1 and CDR2: SEHNR, FQNEAQ (reference sequence). The source is a woman aged 40 to 50 in good health and CMV-seronegative. The V and J genes are TRBV7-9 and TRBJ2-7, with 8 bases matching TRBD1. Sequences were obtained from PBMCs. This CDR3 is CASSSGTGNSYEQYF. CDR3 coding DNA: TGTGCCAGCAGCTCCGGGACAGGAAACTCCTACGAGCAGTACTTC.